Sequencing of this TCR beta chain was carried out in a study of vaccination effects on CD4 cells after COVID-19 (dated by TCRdb to about 2022). Concerning the study at large: Each participant got two doses of an mRNA SARS-CoV-2 vaccine, either BNT162b2 or mRNA-1273. SARS-CoV-2 spike-specific CD4+ TCR repertoires from before and after mRNA vaccination were compared in COVID-19 convalescent patients and in infection-naive vaccine recipients. A total of some eleven COVID-19 convalescent patients and a handful of SARS-CoV-2-naive healthy vaccine recipients were included in the full study. Cultures from other donors in the study were sequenced using the Oncomine TCR Beta short-read assay on an Illumina iSeq 100. The research as a whole found: In healthy vaccine recipients, vaccine-induced clones were almost all SARS-CoV-2 mono-reactive, with only 1 of 255 being cross-reactive with common cold coronaviruses. At late post-vaccination timepoints, both infection-induced and vaccine-induced clones showed marked clonal contraction, consistent with waning T cell responses. Limitations of the study were the small number of convalescent patients and the absence of early post-infection timepoints.

Preparation of the library involved the immunoSEQ multiplex PCR assay. DNA from the cultured, isolated CD4+ T cells was subjected to TCR beta CDR3 sequencing. In the source study's methods: Non-productive TCR sequences were discarded, and reads were trimmed to the CDR3 region, with only CDR3s of 7 or more amino acids retained. The MANAFEST web app was used to pick out antigen-specific clonotypes by comparing their expansion in peptide wells with that in reference cultures. Positive clones required FDR<0.05 expansion versus reference and all other wells, odds ratio above 5, and frequency above 0.1% in two replicate wells. Clonotypes significantly expanded in SARS-CoV-2 spike wells and in at least one common cold coronavirus spike condition were defined as cross-reactive. CDR3 similarity was assessed by Levenshtein distance using the stringdist R package, and unrooted trees were constructed with ape in R 3.6.1. TCRdb carries this immuneACCESS record with in-frame sequences only. Its versions omit some clonotypes, under half of them owing to an unresolved V gene in the studies checked, with the rest unexplained. V and J calls and clone size are those listed in that table; D and trimming were worked out from the DNA. The sample has tens of thousands of clones on record, roughly 82% of them singletons. The ten largest clones represent 2.9% of the sample.

The ViraFEST assay stimulated PBMC with viral peptide pools and then used TCR sequencing to identify antigen-specific CD4+ T cell clonotypes by expansion. After less than eleven days of culture, CD4+ T cells were isolated with the EasySep CD4+ T cell isolation kit. Negative nucleocapsid antibody results before and after vaccination confirmed that the healthy vaccine recipients had no prior SARS-CoV-2 infection. Around 2 million PBMC per well were cultured in IMDM with about 4.8% human AB serum, about 9.4 IU/ml IL-2 and gentamicin, plus 10 ug/ml peptides. Half of the culture medium was replaced with fresh IL-2-containing medium on days 3 and 7. Unless noted otherwise, every peptide stimulation condition was grown in triplicate wells. Using Ficoll-Paque Plus gradient centrifugation, PBMC were separated from whole blood and then either used fresh or cryopreserved at -140C. Overlapping peptide pools spanned the spike proteins of SARS-CoV-2 and the common cold coronaviruses HCoV-NL63, HCoV-OC43 and HCoV-229E. The QIAamp micro DNA kit was used to extract genomic DNA from the cultured CD4+ T cells.

CDR1 and CDR2, per the germline V gene, are SGDLS and YYNGEE. Relative to germline, V is 3 bases shorter and J is 3 bases shorter, with 12 bases between their ends. Inclusive of the bounding cysteine and phenylalanine, the CDR3 is 14 residues long. The only DNA kept is the CDR3, 42 bases in frame from the first base. With regard to this clone: Which antigen it targets is not known. Within one base of it there is no much larger clone, and no base qualities were kept.

The V and J segments used are TRBV9 and TRBJ1-2; no D gene can be assigned with confidence. The origin of this receptor is a human donor who received a COVID-19 vaccine. Sequences were derived from CD4+ T cells from PBMCs cultured with HCoV-NL63 spike peptides, sampled before COVID-19 vaccination. The sample's cell subset or site label, in plain terms: HCoV-NL63 spike overlapping peptide pool stimulation. The DNA sequence is as follows: TGTGCCAGCAGCGGAATAGGACCGGACTATGGCTACACCTTC. It codes for CASSGIGPDYGYTF.